The present T cell receptor (beta chain) was sequenced within a study of OX40 agonist ivuxolimab in advanced cancers. CDR3 length equals 15 residues. Per germline, CDR1 MNHNS and CDR2 SASEGT. V shed 4 bases and J shed 0 bases, with 10 bases lying between them. Assay: immunoSEQ multiplex PCR; the TCRdb copy retains only in-frame clones and omits some. Of about 55,000 clones detected, roughly 86% appear once; the ten largest clones hold 6.9%. This receptor was obtained from an adult with an advanced solid tumor such as melanoma, head and neck, liver or kidney cancer. The sample consisted of CD4+ or CD8+ T cells sorted from blood, taken in a trial of the OX40 agonist ivuxolimab. The chain recombines TRBV6-1 with TRBJ2-1, with D tentatively TRBD2 (6 bases). CDR3 sequence reads: CASSVVGGSYNEQFF. In nucleotides, the CDR3 is TGTGCCAGCAGTGTCGTGGGGGGCTCCTACAATGAGCAGTTCTTC.